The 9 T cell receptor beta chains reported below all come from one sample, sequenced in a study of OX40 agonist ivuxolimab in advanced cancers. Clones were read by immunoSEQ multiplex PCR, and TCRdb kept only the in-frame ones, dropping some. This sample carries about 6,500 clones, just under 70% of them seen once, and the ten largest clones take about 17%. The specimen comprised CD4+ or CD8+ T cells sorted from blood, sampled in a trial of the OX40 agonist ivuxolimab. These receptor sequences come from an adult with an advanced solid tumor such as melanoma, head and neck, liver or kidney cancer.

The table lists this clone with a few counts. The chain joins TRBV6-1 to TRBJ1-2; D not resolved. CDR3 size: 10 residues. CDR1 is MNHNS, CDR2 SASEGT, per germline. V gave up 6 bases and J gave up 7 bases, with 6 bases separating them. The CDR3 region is CASRGGGYTF. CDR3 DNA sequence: TGTGCCAGCAGGGGCGGTGGCTACACCTTC.

The CDR3 loop is CASSGLGGGETQYF. In nucleotides, the CDR3 is TGTGCCAGCAGCGGCCTCGGGGGAGGAGAGACCCAGTACTTC. V gene TRBV7-9 combines with J gene TRBJ2-5; a possible D gene is TRBD2 (6 bases). V was clipped by 5 bases and J by 4 bases, with 14 bases between them. The CDR3 is 14 residues long. Germline CDR1 and CDR2: SEHNR and FQNEAQ (reference sequence).

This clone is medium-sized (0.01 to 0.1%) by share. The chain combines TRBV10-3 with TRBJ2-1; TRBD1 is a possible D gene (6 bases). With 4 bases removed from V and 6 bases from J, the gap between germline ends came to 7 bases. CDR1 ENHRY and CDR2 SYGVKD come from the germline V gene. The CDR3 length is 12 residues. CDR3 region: CAISADSNEQFF. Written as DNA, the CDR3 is TGTGCCATCAGTGCGGACAGCAATGAGCAGTTCTTC.

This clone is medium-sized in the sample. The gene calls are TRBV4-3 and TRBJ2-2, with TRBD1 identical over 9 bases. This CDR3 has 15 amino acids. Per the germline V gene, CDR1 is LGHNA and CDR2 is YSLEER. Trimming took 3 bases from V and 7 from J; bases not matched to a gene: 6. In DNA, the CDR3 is TGCGCCAGCAGCCAGAGGGACAGGGAGGTCGGGGAGCTGTTTTTT. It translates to CASSQRDREVGELFF.

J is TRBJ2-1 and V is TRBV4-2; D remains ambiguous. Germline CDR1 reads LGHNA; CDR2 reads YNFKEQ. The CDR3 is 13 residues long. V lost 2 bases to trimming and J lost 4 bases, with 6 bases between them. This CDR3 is CASSQTVYNEQFF. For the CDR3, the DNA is TGTGCCAGCAGCCAAACAGTTTACAATGAGCAGTTCTTC.

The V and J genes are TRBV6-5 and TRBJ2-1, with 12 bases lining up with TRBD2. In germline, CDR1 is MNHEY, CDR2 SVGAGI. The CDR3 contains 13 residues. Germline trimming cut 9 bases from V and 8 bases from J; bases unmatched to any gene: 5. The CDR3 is CASGLAGIYEQFF. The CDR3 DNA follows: TGTGCCAGTGGACTAGCGGGGATCTATGAGCAGTTCTTC.

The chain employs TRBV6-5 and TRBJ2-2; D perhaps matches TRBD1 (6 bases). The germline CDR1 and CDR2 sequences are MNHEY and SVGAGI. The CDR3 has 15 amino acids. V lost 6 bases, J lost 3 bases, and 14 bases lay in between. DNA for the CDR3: TGTGCCAGCAGCTTCACAGGGTCGGACACCGGGGAGCTGTTTTTT. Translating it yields CASSFTGSDTGELFF.

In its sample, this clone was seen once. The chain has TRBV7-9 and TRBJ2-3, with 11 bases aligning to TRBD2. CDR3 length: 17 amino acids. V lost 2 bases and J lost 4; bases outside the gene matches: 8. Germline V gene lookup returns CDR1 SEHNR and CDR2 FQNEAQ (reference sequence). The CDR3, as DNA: TGTGCCAGCAGCTTACCCAGACTAGCGGGGATGGCAGATACGCAGTATTTT. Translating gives CASSLPRLAGMADTQYF.

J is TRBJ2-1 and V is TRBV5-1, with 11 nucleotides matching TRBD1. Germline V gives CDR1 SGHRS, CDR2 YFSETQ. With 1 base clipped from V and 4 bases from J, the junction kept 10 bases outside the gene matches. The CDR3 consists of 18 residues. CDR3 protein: CASSLLTRDRGIYNEQFF. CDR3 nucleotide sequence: TGCGCCAGCAGCTTGCTGACGAGGGACAGGGGGATTTACAATGAGCAGTTCTTC.